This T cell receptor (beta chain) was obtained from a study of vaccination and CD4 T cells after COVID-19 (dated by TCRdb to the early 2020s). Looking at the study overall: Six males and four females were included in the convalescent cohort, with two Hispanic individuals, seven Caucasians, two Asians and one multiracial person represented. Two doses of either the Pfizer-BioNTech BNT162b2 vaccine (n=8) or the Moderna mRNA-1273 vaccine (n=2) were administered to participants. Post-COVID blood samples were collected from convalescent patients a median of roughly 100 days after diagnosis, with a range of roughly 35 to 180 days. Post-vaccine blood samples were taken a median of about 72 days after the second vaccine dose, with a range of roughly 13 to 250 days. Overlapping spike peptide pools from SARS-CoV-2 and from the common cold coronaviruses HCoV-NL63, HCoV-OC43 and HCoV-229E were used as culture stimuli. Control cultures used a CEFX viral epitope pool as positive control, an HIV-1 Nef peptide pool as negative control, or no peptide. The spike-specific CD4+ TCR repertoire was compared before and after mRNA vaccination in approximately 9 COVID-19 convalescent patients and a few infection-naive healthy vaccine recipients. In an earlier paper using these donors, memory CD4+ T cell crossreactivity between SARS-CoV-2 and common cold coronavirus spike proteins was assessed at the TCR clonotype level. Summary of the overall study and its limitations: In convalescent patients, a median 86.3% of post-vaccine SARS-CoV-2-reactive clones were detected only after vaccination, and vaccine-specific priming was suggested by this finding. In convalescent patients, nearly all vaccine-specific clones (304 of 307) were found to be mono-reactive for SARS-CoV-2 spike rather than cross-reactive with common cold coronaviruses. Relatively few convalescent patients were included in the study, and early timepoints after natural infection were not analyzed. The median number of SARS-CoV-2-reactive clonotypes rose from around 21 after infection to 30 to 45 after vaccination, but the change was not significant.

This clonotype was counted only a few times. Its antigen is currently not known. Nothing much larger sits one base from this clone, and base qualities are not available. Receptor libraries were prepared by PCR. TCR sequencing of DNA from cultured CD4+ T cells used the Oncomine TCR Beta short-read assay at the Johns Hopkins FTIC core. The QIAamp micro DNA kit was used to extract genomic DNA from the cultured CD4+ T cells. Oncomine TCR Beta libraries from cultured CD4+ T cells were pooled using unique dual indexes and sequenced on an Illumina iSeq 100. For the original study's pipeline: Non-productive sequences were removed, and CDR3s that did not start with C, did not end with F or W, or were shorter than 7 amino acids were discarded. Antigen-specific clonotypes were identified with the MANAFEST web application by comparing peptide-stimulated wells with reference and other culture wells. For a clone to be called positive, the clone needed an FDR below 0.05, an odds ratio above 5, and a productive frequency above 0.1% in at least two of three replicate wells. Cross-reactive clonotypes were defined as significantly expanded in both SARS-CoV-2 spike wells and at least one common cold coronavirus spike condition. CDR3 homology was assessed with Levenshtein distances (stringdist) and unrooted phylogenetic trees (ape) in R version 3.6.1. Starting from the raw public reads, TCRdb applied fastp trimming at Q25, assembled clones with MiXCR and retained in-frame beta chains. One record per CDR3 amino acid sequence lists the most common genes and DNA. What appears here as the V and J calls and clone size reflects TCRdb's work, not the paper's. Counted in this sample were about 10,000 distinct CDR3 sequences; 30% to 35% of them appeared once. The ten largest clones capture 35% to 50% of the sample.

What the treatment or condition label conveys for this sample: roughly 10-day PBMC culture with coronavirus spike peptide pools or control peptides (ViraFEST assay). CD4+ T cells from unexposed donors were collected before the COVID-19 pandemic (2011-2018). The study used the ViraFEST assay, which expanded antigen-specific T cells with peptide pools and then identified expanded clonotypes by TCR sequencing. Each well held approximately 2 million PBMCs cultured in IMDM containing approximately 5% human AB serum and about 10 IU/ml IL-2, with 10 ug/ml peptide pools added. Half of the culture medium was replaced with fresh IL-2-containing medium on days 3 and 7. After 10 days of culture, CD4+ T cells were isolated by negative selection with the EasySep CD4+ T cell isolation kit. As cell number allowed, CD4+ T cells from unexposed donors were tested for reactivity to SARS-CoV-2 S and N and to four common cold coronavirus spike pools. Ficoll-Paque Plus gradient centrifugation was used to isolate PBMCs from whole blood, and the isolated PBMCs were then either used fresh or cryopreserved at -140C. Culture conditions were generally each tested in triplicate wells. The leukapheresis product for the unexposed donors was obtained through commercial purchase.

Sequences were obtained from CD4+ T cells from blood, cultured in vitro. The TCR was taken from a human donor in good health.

At the DNA level, the sequence is TGTGCCAGCACCTCCGGACTTAGAGGGGAGCAGTTCTTC. The encoded protein is CASTSGLRGEQFF. Here the chain combines TRBV6-1 and TRBJ2-1; possibly the D gene is TRBD2, per 5 matching bases. Including cysteine and phenylalanine, the CDR3 has 13 amino acids. Just the 39-base CDR3 DNA is kept, in frame starting at base 1. V is reduced by 7 bases and J by 10 bases, leaving a spacing of 17 bases between them. Based on the germline V gene, the CDR1 and CDR2 sequences are MNHNS and SASEGT.